Sequencing of this T cell receptor (beta chain) was carried out in a study of blood T cell repertoires in COVID-19. CDR1 and CDR2 from the germline V gene are SGDLS and YYNGEE. After removal of 4 bases from V and 9 bases from J, the junction contained 12 bases not matched to a gene. The CDR3 runs 17 residues. Sequencing used immunoSEQ multiplex PCR; TCRdb keeps in-frame clones, though not all of them. The table lists around 370,000 clones, over 80% of them singletons. V usage is TRBV9 and J usage is TRBJ2-1, with 14 bases that match TRBD2. The clonotype was recovered from a woman aged 50 to 60 with COVID-19, enrolled during active disease. The sequenced sample consisted of peripheral blood. CDR3: CASSHGTSGSIGGEQFF. In DNA, the CDR3 is TGTGCCAGCAGCCACGGGACTAGCGGGAGTATAGGGGGTGAGCAGTTCTTC.